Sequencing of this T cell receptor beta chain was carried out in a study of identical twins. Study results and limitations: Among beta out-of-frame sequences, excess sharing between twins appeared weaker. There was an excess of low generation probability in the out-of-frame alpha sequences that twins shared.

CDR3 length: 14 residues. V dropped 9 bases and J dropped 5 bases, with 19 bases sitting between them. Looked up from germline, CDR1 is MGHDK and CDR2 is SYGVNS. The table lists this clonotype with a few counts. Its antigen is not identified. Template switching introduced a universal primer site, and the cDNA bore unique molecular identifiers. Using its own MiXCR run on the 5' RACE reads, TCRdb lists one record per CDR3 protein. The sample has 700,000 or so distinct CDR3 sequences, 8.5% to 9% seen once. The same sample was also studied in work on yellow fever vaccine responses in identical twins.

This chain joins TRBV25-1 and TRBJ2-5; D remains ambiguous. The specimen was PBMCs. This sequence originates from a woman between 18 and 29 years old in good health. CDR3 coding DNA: TGTGCCAGTAATGGGTGGGGTGCATTGGAGACCCAGTACTTC. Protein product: CASNGWGALETQYF.